This T cell receptor (beta chain) was recovered during a study of blood T cell repertoires in COVID-19. V was clipped by 2 bases and J by 2 bases, with 6 bases between them. This CDR3 has 13 amino acids. Libraries were prepared by immunoSEQ multiplex PCR; TCRdb keeps only in-frame clonotypes and omits some of them. Found here are about 180,000 clones, 86% of them singletons; the top ten hold 2.5% to 3%. The sample was peripheral blood. J is TRBJ1-1 and V is TRBV12-3 or TRBV12-4; D gene ambiguous. This TCR derives from a woman aged 25 to 45 with active or convalescent COVID-19. DNA of the CDR3: TGTGCCAGCAGTTTATTACAAAACACTGAAGCTTTCTTT. Translating gives CASSLLQNTEAFF.